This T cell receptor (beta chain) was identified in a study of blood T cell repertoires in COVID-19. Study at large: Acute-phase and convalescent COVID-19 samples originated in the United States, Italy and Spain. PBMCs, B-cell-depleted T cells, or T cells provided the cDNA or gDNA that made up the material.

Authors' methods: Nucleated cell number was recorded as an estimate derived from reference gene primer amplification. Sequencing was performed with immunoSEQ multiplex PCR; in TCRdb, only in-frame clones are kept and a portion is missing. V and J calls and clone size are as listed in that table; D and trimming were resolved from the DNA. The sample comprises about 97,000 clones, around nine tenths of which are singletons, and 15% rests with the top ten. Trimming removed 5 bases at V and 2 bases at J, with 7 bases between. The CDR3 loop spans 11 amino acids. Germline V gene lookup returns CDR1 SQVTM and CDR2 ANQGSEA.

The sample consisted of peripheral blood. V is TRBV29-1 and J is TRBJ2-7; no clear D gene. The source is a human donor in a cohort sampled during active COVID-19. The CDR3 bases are TGCAGCGTTATTCAGACCTACGAGCAGTACTTC. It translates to CSVIQTYEQYF.